These 3 T cell receptor beta chains share one sample of origin, sequenced in a study of cytotoxic CD8 clonotypes in ibrutinib-treated CLL. Method: immunoSEQ multiplex PCR; TCRdb's copy keeps in-frame clones and lacks some. The top ten hold around 15% of the sample, which has approximately 200,000 clones, roughly 72% seen once. Sample: PBMCs, taken after 24 months of ibrutinib treatment. These receptors originate from a human donor with chronic lymphocytic leukemia.

The V call is TRBV4-3, the J call TRBJ1-4; D gene uncertain. CDR3 length: 15 residues. The ends were cut back, 3 bases at V and 7 bases at J, with 15 bases in the middle. Germline V CDR1 and CDR2: LGHNA, YSLEER. CDR3: CASSQNGVLGEKLFF. CDR3 in DNA: TGCGCCAGCAGCCAGAACGGGGTATTAGGTGAAAAACTGTTTTTT.

The chain couples TRBV28 to TRBJ2-7; tentative D call: TRBD2 (6 bases). Trimming left V 6 bases short and J 2 bases short, with 8 bases between. CDR3 length equals 12 residues. From germline, CDR1 is MDHEN and CDR2 SYDVKM. CDR3 DNA: TGTGCCAGCAGGGACTACACCTACGAGCAGTACTTC. It codes for CASRDYTYEQYF.

This chain links TRBV11-2 with TRBJ2-7; 7 bases fit TRBD1. From germline, CDR1 is SGHAT and CDR2 FQNNGV. CDR3 size: 16 residues. Germline trimming cut 3 bases from V and 2 bases from J; bases unmatched to any gene: 10. This CDR3 is CASSFKLRDSPYEQYF. DNA of the CDR3: TGTGCCAGCAGCTTCAAGCTCCGGGACAGCCCCTACGAGCAGTACTTC.